The present entry profiles one T cell receptor beta chain with its context. Its antigen is undetermined. The CDR3 has 14 amino acids. The junction had 6 bases not matched to a gene; V was cut back by 6 bases and J by 7 bases. Germline loops: CDR1 SGHTA, CDR2 FQGNSA. This entry comes from a study of T cells in narcolepsy. The study, taken as a whole, reports: Autoreactive HCRT-specific and TRIB2-specific clonotypes were marked in same-patient CSF-versus-blood CD4+ comparisons.

This table comes from immunoSEQ multiplex PCR, and its TCRdb copy is limited to in-frame clones, with some not included. The sample has 30,000 to 45,000 clones, about 85% seen once. This receptor was identified in a human donor with narcolepsy. The rearrangement joins TRBV7-2 to TRBJ1-2; 12 bases map to TRBD1. The sample taken for sequencing was CD45RA- memory CD4+ T cells from PBMCs. The CDR3 loop reads CASSPGTGGRGYTF. CDR3 nucleotide sequence: TGTGCCAGCAGTCCCGGGACAGGGGGCCGTGGCTACACCTTC.